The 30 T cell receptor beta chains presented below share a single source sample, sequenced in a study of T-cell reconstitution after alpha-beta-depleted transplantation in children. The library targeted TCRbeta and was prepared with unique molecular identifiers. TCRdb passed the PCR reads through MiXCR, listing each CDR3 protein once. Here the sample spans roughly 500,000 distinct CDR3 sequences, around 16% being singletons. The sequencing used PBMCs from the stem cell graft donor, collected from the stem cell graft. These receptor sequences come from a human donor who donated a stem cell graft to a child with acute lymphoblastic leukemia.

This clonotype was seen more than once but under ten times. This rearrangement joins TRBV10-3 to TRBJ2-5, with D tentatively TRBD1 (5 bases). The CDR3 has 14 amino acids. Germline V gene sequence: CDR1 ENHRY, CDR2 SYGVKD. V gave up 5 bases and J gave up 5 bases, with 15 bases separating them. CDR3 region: CAISPEQGGETQYF. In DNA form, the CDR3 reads TGTGCCATCAGTCCCGAGCAGGGTGGCGAGACCCAGTACTTC.

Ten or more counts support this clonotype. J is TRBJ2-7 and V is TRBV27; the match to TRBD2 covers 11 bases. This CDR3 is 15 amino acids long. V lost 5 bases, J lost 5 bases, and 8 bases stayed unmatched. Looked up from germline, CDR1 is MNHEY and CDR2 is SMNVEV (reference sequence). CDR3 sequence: CASSGIAGGFHEQYF. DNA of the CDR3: TGTGCCAGCAGTGGAATAGCGGGAGGGTTCCACGAGCAGTACTTC.

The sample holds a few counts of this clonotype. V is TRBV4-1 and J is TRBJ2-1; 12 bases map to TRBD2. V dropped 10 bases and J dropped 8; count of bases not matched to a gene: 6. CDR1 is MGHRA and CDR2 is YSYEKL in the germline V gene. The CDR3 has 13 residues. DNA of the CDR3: TGCGCCACCAAGACTAGCGGGAGCCATGAGCAGTTCTTC. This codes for CATKTSGSHEQFF.

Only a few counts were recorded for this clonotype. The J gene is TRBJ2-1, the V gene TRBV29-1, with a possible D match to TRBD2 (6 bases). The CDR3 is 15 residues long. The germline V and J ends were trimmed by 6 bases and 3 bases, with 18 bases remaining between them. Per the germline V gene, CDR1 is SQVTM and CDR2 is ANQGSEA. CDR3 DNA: TGCAGCGTCGAAACTATAGCGGCAGGCTACAATGAGCAGTTCTTC. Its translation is CSVETIAAGYNEQFF.

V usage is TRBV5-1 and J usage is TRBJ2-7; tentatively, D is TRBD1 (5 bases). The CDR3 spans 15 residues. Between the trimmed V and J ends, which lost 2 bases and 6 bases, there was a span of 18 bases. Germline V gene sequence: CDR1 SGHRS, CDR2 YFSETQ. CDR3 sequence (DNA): TGCGCCAGCAGCTTCCGAGGCAGGGTTAATCTCGAGCAGTACTTC. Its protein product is CASSFRGRVNLEQYF. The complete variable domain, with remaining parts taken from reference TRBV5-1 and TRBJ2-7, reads KAGVTQTPRYLIKTRGQQVTLSCSPISGHRSVSWYQQTPGQGLQFLFEYFSETQRNKGNFPGRFSGRQFSNSRSEMNVSTLELGDSALYLCASSFRGRVNLEQYFGPGTRLTVT.

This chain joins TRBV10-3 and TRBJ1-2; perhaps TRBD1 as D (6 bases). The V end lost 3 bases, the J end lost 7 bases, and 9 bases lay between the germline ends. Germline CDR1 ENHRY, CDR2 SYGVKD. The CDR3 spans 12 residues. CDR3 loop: CAISEGGAGYTF. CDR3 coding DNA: TGTGCCATCAGTGAAGGGGGGGCTGGCTACACCTTC.

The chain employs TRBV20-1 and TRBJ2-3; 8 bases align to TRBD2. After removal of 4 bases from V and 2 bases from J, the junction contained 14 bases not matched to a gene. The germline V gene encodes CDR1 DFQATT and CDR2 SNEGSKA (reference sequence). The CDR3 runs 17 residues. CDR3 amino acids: CSAKGAGARSLTDTQYF. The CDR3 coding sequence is TGCAGTGCTAAAGGAGCGGGAGCCCGCAGTCTCACAGATACGCAGTATTTT.

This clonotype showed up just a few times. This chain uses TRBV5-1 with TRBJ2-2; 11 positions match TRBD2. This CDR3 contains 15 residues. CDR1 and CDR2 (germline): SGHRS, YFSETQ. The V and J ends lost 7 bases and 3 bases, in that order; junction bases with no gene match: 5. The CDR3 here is CASQLAGADTGELFF. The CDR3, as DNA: TGCGCCAGCCAACTAGCGGGAGCCGACACCGGGGAGCTGTTTTTT.

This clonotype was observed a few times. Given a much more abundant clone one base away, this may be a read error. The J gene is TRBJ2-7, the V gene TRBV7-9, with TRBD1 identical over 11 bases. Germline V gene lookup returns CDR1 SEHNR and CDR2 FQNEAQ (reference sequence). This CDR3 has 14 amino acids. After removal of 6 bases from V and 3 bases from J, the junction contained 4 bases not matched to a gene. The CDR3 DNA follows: TGTGCCAGCAGACCCGGGACAGGGGGCTACGAGCAGTACTTC. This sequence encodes CASRPGTGGYEQYF.

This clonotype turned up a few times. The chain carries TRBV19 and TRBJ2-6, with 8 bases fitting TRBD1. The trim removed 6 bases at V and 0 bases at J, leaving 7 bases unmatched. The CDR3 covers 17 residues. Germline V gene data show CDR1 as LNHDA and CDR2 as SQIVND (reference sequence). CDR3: CASSKNRGTSGANVLTF. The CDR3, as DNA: TGTGCCAGTAGCAAGAACAGGGGGACCTCTGGGGCCAACGTCCTGACTTTC.

CDR3 DNA sequence: TGCGCCAGCAGCCCGGGGGGCTTCTGGGGCATTGAAGCTTTCTTT. Translated: CASSPGGFWGIEAFF. This chain joins TRBV5-1 and TRBJ1-1; D might be TRBD1 (6 bases). Trimming left V 4 bases short and J 7 bases short, with 20 bases between. The V gene's germline CDR1 is SGHRS and CDR2 YFSETQ. The CDR3 consists of 15 residues.

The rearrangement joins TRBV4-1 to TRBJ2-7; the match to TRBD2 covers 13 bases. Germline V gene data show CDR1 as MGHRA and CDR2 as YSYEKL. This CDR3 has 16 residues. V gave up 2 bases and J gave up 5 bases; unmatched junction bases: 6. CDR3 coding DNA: TGCGCCAGCAGCCAATTTGGGACTAGCGGGATAGACGAGCAGTACTTC. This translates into CASSQFGTSGIDEQYF.

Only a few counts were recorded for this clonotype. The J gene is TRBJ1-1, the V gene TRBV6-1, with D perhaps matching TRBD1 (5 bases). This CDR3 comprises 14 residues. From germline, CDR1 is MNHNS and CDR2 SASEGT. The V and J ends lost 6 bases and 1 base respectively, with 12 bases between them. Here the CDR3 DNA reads TGTGCCAGCAGCCGGCGGGACTGGAACACTGAAGCTTTCTTT. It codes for CASSRRDWNTEAFF.

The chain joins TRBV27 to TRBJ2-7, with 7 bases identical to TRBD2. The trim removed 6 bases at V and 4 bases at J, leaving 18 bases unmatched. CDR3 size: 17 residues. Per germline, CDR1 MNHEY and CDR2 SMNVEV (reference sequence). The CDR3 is CASRGRESTSSSYEQYF. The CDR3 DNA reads TGTGCCAGCAGGGGGAGGGAGTCGACTAGCTCTTCATACGAGCAGTACTTC.

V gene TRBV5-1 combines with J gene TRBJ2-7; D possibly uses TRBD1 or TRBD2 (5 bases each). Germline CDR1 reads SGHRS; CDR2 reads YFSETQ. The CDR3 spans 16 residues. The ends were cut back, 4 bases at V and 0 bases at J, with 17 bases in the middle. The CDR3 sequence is CASSIRPWGSSYEQYF. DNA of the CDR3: TGCGCCAGCAGCATTCGACCTTGGGGGAGCTCCTACGAGCAGTACTTC.

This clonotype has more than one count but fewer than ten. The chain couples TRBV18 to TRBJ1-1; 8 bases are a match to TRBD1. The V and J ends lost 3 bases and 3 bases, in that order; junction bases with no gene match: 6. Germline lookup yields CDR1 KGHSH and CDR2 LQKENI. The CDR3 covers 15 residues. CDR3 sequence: CASSPLGQGHTEAFF. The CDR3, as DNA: TGTGCCAGCTCACCGCTCGGACAGGGCCACACTGAAGCTTTCTTT. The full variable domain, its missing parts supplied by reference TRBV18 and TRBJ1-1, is NAGVMQNPRHLVRRRGQEARLRCSPMKGHSHVYWYRQLPEEGLKFMVYLQKENIIDESGMPKERFSAEFPKEGPSILRIQQVVRGDSAAYFCASSPLGQGHTEAFFGQGTRLTVV.

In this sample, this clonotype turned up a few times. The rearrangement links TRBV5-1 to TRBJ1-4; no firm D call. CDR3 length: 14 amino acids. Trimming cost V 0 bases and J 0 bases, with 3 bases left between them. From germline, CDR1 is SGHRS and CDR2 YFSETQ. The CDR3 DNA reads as TGCGCCAGCAGCTTGGACACAACTAATGAAAAACTGTTTTTT. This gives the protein CASSLDTTNEKLFF.

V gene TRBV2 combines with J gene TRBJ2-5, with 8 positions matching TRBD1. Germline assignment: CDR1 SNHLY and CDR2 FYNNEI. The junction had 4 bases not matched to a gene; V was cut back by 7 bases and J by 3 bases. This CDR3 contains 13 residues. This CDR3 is CASTMTGEETQYF. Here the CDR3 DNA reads TGTGCCAGCACCATGACAGGGGAAGAGACCCAGTACTTC.

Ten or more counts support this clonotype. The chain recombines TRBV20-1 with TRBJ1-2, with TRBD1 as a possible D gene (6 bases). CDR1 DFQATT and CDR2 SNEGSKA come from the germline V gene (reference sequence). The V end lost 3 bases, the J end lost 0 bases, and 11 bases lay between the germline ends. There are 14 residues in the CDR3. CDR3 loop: CSASGDTANYGYTF. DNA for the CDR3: TGCAGTGCTAGTGGGGACACGGCTAACTATGGCTACACCTTC.

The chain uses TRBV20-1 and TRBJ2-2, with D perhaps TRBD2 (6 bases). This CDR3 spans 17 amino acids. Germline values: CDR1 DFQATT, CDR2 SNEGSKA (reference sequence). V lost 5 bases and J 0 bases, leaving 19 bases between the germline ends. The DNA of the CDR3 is TGCAGTGCTCCTTTCAGACTAGACGTCCCGAACACCGGGGAGCTGTTTTTT. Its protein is CSAPFRLDVPNTGELFF.

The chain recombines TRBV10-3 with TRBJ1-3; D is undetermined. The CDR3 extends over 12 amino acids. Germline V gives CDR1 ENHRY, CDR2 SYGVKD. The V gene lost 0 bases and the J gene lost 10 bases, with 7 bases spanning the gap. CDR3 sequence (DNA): TGTGCCATCAGTGAGTCGAGGGATACCATATATTTT. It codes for CAISESRDTIYF.

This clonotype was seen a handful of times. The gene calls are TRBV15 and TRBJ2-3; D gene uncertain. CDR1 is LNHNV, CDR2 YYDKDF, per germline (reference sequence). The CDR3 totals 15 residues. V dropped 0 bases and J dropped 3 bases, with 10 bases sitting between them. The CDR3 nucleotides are TGTGCCACCAGCAGAGATCGGGCCTGGACAGATACGCAGTATTTT. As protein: CATSRDRAWTDTQYF.

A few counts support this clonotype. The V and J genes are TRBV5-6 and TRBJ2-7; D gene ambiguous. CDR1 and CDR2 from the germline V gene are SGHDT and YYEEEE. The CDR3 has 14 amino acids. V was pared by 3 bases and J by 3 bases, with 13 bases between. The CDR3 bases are TGTGCCAGCAGCTCGAAGCGCCACTACTACGAGCAGTACTTC. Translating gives CASSSKRHYYEQYF.

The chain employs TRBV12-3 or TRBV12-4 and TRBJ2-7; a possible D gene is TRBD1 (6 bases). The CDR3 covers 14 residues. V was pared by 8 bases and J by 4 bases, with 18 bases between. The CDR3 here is CASGNPGQLYEQYF. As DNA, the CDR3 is TGTGCCAGCGGCAACCCGGGACAATTATACGAGCAGTACTTC.

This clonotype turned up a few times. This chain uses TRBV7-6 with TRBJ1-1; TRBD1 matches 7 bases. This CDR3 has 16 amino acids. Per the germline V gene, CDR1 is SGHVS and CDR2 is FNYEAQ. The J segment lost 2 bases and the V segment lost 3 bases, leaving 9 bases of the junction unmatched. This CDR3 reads CASSLGQTILNTEAFF. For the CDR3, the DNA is TGTGCCAGCAGCTTGGGACAGACGATCCTCAACACTGAAGCTTTCTTT.

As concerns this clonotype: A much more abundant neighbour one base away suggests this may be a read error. DNA for the CDR3: TGCAGCGTTGGGACAGGGCGATTCACAGATACGCAGTATTTT. Translated: CSVGTGRFTDTQYF. The V call is TRBV29-1, the J call TRBJ2-3; 8 positions agree with TRBD1. V was pared by 4 bases and J by 2 bases, with 5 bases of the junction left unmatched. Per the germline V gene, CDR1 is SQVTM and CDR2 is ANQGSEA. The CDR3 has 14 amino acids.

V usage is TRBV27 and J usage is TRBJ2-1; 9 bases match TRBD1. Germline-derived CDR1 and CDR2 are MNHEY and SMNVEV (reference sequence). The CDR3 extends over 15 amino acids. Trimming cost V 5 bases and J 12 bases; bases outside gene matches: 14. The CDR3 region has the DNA TGTGCCAGCAGTCCCGGGACAGGGTTAGGTCGGACGCAGTTCTTC. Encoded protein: CASSPGTGLGRTQFF.

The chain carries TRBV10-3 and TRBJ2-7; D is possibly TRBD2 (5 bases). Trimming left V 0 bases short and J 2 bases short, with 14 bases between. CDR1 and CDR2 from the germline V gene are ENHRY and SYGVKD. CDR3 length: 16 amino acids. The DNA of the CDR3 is TGTGCCATCAGTGAGTCGGGCCGGACTCTAACCTACGAGCAGTACTTC. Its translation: CAISESGRTLTYEQYF.

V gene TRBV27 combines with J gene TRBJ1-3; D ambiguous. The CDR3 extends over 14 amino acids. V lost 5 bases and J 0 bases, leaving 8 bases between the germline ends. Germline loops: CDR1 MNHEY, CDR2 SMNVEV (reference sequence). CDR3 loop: CASSTDSSGNTIYF. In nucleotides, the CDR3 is TGTGCCAGCAGTACCGACTCCTCTGGAAACACCATATATTTT.

As DNA, the CDR3 is TGTGCCAGCAGTTACTCGAGTTGGGGGAGTCAAAATGAGCAGTTCTTC. Its translation is CASSYSSWGSQNEQFF. The chain carries TRBV6-5 and TRBJ2-1; D might be TRBD1 or TRBD2, each matching 5 bases. In germline, CDR1 is MNHEY, CDR2 SVGAGI. With 0 bases removed from V and 7 bases from J, the gap between germline ends came to 16 bases. The length of the CDR3 is 16 residues.